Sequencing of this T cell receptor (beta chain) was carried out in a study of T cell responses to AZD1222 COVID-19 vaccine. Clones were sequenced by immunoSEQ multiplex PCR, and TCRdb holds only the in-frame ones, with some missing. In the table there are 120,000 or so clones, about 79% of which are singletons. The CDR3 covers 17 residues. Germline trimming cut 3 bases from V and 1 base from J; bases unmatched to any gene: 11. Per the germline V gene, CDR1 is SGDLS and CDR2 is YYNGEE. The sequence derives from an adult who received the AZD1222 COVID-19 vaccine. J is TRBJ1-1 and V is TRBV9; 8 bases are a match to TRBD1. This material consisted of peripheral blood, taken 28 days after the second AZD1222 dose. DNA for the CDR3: TGTGCCAGCAGCGCCAGACAGGGGTGGAACTCGAACACTGAAGCTTTCTTT. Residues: CASSARQGWNSNTEAFF.